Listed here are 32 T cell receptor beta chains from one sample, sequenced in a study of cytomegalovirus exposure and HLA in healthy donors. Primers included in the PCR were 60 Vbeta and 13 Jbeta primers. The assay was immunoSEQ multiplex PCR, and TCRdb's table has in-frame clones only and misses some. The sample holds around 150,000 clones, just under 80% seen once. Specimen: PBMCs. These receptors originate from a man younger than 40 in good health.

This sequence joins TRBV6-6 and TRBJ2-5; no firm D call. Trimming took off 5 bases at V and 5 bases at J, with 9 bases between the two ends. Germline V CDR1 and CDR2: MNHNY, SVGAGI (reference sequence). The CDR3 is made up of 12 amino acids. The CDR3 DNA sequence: TGTGCCAGCAGTCCGCAAGCGGAGACCCAGTACTTC. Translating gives CASSPQAETQYF.

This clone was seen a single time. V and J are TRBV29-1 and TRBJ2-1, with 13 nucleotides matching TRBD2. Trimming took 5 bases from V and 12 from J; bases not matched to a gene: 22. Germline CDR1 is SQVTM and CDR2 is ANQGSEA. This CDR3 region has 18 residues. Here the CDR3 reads CSVRGALGTSGTPHLQFF. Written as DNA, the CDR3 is TGCAGCGTTCGAGGGGCACTCGGGACTAGCGGGACTCCCCACCTGCAGTTCTTC.

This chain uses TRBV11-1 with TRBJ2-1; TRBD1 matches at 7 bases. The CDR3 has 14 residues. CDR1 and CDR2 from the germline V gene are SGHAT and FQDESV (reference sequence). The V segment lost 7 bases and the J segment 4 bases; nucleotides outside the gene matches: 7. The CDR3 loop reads CASKRDSPYNEQFF. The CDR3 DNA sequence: TGTGCCAGCAAACGGGACAGCCCTTACAATGAGCAGTTCTTC.

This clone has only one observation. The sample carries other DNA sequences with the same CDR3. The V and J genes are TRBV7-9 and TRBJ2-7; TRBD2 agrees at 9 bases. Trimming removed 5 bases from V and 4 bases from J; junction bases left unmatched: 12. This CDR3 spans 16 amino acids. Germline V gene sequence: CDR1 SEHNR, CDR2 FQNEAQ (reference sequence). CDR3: CASSLVSAGGPYEQYF. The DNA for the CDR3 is TGTGCCAGCAGCCTAGTATCTGCGGGAGGGCCGTACGAGCAGTACTTC.

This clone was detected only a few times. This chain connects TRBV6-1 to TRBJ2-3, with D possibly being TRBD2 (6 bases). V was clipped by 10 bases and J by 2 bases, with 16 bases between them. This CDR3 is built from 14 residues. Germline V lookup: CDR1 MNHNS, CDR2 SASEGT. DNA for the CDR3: TGTGCCACCGTGGGGACTCGCCACACAGATACGCAGTATTTT. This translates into CATVGTRHTDTQYF.

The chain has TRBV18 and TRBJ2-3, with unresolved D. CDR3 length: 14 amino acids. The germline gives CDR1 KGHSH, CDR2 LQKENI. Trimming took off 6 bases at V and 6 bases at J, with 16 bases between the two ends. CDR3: CASSLAAVPDTQYF. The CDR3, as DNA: TGTGCCAGCTCCTTAGCTGCCGTTCCGGATACGCAGTATTTT.

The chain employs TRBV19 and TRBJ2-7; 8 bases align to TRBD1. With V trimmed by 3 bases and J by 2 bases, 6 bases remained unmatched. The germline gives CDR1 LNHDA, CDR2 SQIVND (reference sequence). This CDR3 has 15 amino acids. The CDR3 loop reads CASSISSTGAYEQYF. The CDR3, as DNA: TGTGCCAGTAGTATTTCTTCGACAGGGGCCTACGAGCAGTACTTC.

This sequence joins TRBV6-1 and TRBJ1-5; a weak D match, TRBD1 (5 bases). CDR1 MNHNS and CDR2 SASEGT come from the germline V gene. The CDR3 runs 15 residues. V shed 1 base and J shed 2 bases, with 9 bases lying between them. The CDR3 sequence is CASSEEGSGNQPQHF. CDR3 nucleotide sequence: TGTGCCAGCAGTGAAGAGGGGTCTGGCAATCAGCCCCAGCATTTT.

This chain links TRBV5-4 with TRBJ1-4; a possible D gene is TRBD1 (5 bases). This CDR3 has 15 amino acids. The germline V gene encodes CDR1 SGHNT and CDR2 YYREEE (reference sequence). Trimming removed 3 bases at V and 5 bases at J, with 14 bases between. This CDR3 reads CASSSGGGANEKLFF. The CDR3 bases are TGTGCCAGCAGCTCCGGAGGAGGGGCAAATGAAAAACTGTTTTTT.

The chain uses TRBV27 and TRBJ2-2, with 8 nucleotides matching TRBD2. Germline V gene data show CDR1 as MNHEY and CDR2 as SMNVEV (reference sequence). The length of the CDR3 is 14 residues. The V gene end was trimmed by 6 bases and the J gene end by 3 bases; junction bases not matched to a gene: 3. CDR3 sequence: CASRWRGDTGELFF. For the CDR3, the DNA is TGTGCCAGCAGGTGGCGGGGGGACACCGGGGAGCTGTTTTTT.

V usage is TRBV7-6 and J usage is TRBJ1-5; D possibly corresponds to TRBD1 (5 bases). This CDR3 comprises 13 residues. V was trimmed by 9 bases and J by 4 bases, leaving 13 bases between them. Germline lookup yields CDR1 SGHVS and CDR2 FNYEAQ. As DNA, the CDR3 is TGTGCCAGTGGCGTACAGGAAAATCAGCCCCAGCATTTT. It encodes CASGVQENQPQHF.

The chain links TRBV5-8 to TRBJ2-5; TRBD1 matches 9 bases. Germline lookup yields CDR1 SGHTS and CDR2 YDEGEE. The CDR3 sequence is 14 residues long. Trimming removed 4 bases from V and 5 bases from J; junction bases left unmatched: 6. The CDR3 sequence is CASSIGQGMETQYF. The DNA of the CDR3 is TGTGCCAGCAGCATAGGACAGGGGATGGAGACCCAGTACTTC.

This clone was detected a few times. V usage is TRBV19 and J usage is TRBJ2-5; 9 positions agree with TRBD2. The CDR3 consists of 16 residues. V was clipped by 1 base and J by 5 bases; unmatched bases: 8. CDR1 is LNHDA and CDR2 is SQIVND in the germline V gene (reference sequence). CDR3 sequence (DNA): TGTGCCAGTAGTATAGGCCTAGCGGGAATATTGGAGACCCAGTACTTC. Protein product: CASSIGLAGILETQYF.

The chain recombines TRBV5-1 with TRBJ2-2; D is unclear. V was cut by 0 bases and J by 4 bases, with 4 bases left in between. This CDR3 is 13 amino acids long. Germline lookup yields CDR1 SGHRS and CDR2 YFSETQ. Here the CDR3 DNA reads TGCGCCAGCAGCTTGGCACTCACCGGGGAGCTGTTTTTT. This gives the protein CASSLALTGELFF.

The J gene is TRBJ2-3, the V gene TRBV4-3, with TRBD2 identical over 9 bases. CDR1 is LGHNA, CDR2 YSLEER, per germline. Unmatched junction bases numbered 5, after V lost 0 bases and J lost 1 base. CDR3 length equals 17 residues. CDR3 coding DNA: TGCGCCAGCAGCCAAGATCGTCAGCGGGGGGGCACAGATACGCAGTATTTT. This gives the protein CASSQDRQRGGTDTQYF.

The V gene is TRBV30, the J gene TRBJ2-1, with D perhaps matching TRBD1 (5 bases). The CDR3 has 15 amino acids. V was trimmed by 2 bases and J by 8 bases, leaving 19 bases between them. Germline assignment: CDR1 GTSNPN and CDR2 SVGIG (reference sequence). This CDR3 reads CAWSLQGNPWDEQFF. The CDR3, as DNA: TGTGCCTGGAGTCTCCAGGGCAACCCGTGGGATGAGCAGTTCTTC. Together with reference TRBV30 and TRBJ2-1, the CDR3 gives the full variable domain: SQTIHQWPATLVQPVGSPLSLECTVEGTSNPNLYWYRQAAGRGLQLLFYSVGIGQISSEVPQNLSASRPQDRQFILSSKKLLLSDSGFYLCAWSLQGNPWDEQFFGPGTRLTVL.

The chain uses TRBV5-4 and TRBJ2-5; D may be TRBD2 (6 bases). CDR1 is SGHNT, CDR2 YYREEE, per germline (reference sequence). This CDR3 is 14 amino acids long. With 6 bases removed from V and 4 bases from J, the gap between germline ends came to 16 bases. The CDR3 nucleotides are TGTGCCAGCACCCTAGGAGGGCGCGGAGAGACCCAGTACTTC. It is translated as CASTLGGRGETQYF. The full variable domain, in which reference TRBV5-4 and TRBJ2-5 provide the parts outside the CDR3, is ETGVTQSPTHLIKTRGQQVTLRCSSQSGHNTVSWYQQALGQGPQFIFQYYREEENGRGNFPPRFSGLQFPNYSSELNVNALELDDSALYLCASTLGGRGETQYFGPGTRLLVL.

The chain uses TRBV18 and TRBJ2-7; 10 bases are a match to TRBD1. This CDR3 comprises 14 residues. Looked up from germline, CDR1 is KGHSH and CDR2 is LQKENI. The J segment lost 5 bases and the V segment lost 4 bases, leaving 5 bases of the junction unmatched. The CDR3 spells CASSLDRGRHEQYF. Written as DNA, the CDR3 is TGTGCCAGCTCACTTGACAGGGGGCGGCACGAGCAGTACTTC.

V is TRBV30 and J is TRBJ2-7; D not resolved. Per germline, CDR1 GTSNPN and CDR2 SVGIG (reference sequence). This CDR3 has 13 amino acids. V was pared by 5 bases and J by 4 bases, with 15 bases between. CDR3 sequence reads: CAWFGSRSYEQYF. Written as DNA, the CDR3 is TGTGCCTGGTTCGGGTCACGCAGTTACGAGCAGTACTTC.

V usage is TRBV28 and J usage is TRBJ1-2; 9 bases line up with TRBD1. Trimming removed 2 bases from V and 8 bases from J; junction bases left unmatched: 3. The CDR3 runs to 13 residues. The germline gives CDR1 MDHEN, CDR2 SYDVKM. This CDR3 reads CASSLGQGLGYTF. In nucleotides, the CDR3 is TGTGCCAGCAGTTTAGGACAGGGGCTAGGCTACACCTTC.

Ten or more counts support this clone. The CDR3: CASSDGTSGTDTQYF. The CDR3 DNA is TGTGCCAGCAGTGACGGGACTAGCGGGACAGATACGCAGTATTTT. The V gene is TRBV6-4, the J gene TRBJ2-3; 12 bases agree with TRBD2. Germline CDR1 MRHNA, CDR2 SNTAGT. With V trimmed by 2 bases and J by 3 bases, 0 bases remained unmatched. The CDR3 consists of 15 residues.

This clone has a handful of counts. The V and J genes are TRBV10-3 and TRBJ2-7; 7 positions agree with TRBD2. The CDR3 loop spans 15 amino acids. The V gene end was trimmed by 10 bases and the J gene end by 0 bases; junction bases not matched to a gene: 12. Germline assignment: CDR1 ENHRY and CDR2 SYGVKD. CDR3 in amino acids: CASMNHGGSSYEQYF. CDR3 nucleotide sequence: TGTGCCAGCATGAACCATGGCGGGAGCTCCTACGAGCAGTACTTC.

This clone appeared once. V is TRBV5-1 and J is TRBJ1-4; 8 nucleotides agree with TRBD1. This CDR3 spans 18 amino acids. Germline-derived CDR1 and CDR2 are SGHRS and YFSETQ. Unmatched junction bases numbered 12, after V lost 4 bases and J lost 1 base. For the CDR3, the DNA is TGCGCCAGCAGCAAAGGACAGGGTTATCCCCAAACTAATGAAAAACTGTTTTTT. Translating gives CASSKGQGYPQTNEKLFF.

This CDR3 is CATSRGGEGRYEQYF. The DNA of the CDR3 is TGTGCCACCAGCAGGGGGGGGGAAGGGCGCTACGAGCAGTACTTC. The chain recombines TRBV15 with TRBJ2-7; TRBD2 matches 7 bases. The V and J ends lost 3 bases and 3 bases, in that order; junction bases with no gene match: 8. Germline V gene sequence: CDR1 LNHNV, CDR2 YYDKDF (reference sequence). This CDR3 spans 15 amino acids.

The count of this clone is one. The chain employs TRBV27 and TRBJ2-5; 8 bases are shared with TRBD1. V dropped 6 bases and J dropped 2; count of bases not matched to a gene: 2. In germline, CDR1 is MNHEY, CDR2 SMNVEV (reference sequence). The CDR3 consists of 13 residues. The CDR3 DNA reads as TGTGCCAGCAGCCGGGACAGGCAAGAGACCCAGTACTTC. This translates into CASSRDRQETQYF.

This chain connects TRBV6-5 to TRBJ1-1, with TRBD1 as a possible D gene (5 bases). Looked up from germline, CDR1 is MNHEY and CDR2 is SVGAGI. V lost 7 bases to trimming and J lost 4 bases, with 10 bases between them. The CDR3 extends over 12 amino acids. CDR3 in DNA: TGTGCCAGCAAGGGAGGGGTCACTGAAGCTTTCTTT. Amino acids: CASKGGVTEAFF.

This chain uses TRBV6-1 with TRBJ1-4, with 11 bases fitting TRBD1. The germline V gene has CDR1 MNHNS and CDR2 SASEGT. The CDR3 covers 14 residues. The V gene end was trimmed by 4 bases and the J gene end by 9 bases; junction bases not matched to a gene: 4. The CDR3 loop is CASSGGQGGKKLFF. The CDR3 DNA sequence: TGTGCCAGCAGTGGGGGACAGGGGGGGAAAAAACTGTTTTTT.

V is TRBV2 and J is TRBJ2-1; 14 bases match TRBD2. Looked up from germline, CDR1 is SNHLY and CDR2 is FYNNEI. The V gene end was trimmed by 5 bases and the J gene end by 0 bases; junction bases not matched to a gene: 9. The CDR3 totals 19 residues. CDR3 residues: CASSHRGTSGGLSYNEQFF. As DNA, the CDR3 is TGTGCCAGCAGTCATAGGGGGACTAGCGGGGGTCTCTCCTACAATGAGCAGTTCTTC.

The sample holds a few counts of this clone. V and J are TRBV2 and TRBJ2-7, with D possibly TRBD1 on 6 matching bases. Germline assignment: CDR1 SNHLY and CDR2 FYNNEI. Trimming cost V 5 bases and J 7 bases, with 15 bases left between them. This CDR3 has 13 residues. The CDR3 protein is CASSTFRGGEQYF. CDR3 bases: TGTGCCAGCAGTACCTTCAGGGGCGGAGAGCAGTACTTC.

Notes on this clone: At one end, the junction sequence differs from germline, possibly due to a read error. The CDR3 is CAWSVLGQGKTIYF. The CDR3 coding sequence is TGTGCCTGGAGTGTACTAGGACAGGGAAAAACCATATATTTT. The chain combines TRBV30 with TRBJ1-3; 8 positions agree with TRBD1. CDR1 is GTSNPN, CDR2 SVGIG, per germline (reference sequence). There are 14 residues in the CDR3.

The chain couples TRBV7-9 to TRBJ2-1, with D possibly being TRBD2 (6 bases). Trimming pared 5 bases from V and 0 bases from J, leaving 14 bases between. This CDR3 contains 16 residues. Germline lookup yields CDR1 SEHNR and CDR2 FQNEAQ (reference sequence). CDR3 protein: CASSPLLALSYNEQFF. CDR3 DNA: TGTGCCAGCAGCCCGTTGCTAGCGCTCTCCTACAATGAGCAGTTCTTC.

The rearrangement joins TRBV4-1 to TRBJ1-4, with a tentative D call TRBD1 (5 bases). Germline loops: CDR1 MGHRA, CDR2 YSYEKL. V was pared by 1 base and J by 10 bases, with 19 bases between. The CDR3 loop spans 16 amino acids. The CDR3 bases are TGCGCCAGCAGCCAAGGGGGCGCTTGGGGGGTCGGAAAACTGTTTTTT. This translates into CASSQGGAWGVGKLFF.